The 29 T cell receptor beta chains below all came from one sample that was sequenced in a study of blood T cell repertoires in COVID-19. Generated by immunoSEQ multiplex PCR, the TCRdb table keeps only in-frame clones and is missing some. The sample holds 200,000 to 250,000 clones, around nine tenths seen once. The sequenced sample consisted of peripheral blood. These receptors originate from a woman between 55 and 75 years old who had recovered from COVID-19.

This chain uses TRBV12-3 or TRBV12-4 with TRBJ2-7, with D unresolved. This CDR3 is built from 13 residues. V lost 3 bases and J lost 7, with 13 bases in between. The CDR3 nucleotides are TGTGCCAGCAGTTTCAAAGCCTCGTCTGAGCAGTACTTC. Protein sequence: CASSFKASSEQYF.

The chain recombines TRBV7-8 with TRBJ1-4, with D possibly being TRBD1 (6 bases). Trimming shortened V by 3 bases and J by 5 bases, and 13 bases separated the two germline ends. Germline V gene data show CDR1 as SGHVS and CDR2 as FQNEAQ. There are 15 residues in the CDR3. CDR3 residues: CASSLGGTKNEKLFF. In nucleotides, the CDR3 is TGTGCCAGCAGCTTGGGGGGGACAAAGAATGAAAAACTGTTTTTT.

This clone was seen a few times. The chain combines TRBV5-1 with TRBJ1-4; the D is unclear. The CDR3 totals 14 residues. Germline CDR1 and CDR2: SGHRS and YFSETQ. V was pared by 5 bases and J by 6 bases, with 14 bases between. DNA for the CDR3: TGCGCCAGCAGGCCGAGGGCGGCCCATGAAAAACTGTTTTTT. Protein: CASRPRAAHEKLFF.

The V call is TRBV5-6, the J call TRBJ1-5; 7 positions agree with TRBD1. The germline CDR1 and CDR2 sequences are SGHDT and YYEEEE. The trim removed 2 bases at V and 3 bases at J, leaving 5 bases unmatched. The CDR3 length is 15 residues. The CDR3 DNA reads TGTGCCAGCAGCTTAGGGACAGCTTACAATCAGCCCCAGCATTTT. Its protein is CASSLGTAYNQPQHF.

The gene calls are TRBV4-2 and TRBJ2-5; TRBD2 matches at 9 bases. Germline CDR1 LGHNA, CDR2 YNFKEQ. The CDR3 spans 16 residues. V trimming: 2 bases; J trimming: 5 bases; junction bases outside the gene matches: 9. The CDR3 loop is CASSQRSASGEETQYF. DNA for the CDR3: TGTGCCAGCAGCCAAAGGTCGGCTAGCGGGGAGGAGACCCAGTACTTC.

The V gene is TRBV14, the J gene TRBJ2-1; 7 positions agree with TRBD2. This CDR3 is 16 amino acids long. Germline V CDR1 and CDR2: SGHDN, FVKESK. J lost 8 bases, V lost 2 bases, and 12 bases had no gene match. The CDR3 bases are TGTGCCAGCAGCCAAATGCAGGCAGGGAGGGTCGATGAGCAGTTCTTC. It specifies CASSQMQAGRVDEQFF.

This clone was seen a single time. The V call is TRBV5-1, the J call TRBJ2-3; perhaps TRBD1 as D (6 bases). The CDR3 consists of 13 residues. The ends were cut back, 2 bases at V and 12 bases at J, with 16 bases in the middle. CDR1 SGHRS and CDR2 YFSETQ come from the germline V gene. CDR3 sequence: CASSFGIGQPQYF. CDR3 DNA: TGCGCCAGCAGCTTTGGAATAGGACAGCCTCAGTATTTT.

The rearrangement joins TRBV19 to TRBJ1-3; TRBD1 is a possible D gene (5 bases). This CDR3 has 17 residues. The germline V gene encodes CDR1 LNHDA and CDR2 SQIVND (reference sequence). Between the trimmed V and J ends, which lost 6 bases and 0 bases, there was a span of 18 bases. The CDR3 reads CASRRGGRADSGNTIYF. In DNA, the CDR3 is TGTGCCAGTAGAAGGGGAGGCAGGGCGGACTCTGGAAACACCATATATTTT.

CDR3 region: CASRVSNRRYSGNTIYF. The CDR3 DNA reads TGTGCCAGCAGGGTTAGTAACAGGCGCTACTCTGGAAACACCATATATTTT. The chain employs TRBV6-4 and TRBJ1-3; a possible D gene is TRBD1 (5 bases). The CDR3 is 17 residues long. Germline values: CDR1 MRHNA, CDR2 SNTAGT. V was shortened by 6 bases and J by 0 bases, with 18 bases between the two germline ends.

The chain uses TRBV7-2 and TRBJ1-6, with D perhaps matching TRBD1 (6 bases). CDR1 SGHTA and CDR2 FQGNSA come from the germline V gene. V dropped 5 bases and J dropped 8 bases, with 13 bases sitting between them. The CDR3 is made up of 14 amino acids. CDR3 nucleotide sequence: TGTGCCAGCAGCATAGGACAGAGCTATTCACCCCTCCACTTT. This gives the protein CASSIGQSYSPLHF.

This sequence joins TRBV2 and TRBJ1-1, with D unresolved. Germline V gene sequence: CDR1 SNHLY, CDR2 FYNNEI. Trimming removed 3 bases from V and 3 bases from J, with 14 bases in between. This CDR3 spans 15 amino acids. CDR3 residues: CASSEGDPGHTEAFF. The CDR3, as DNA: TGTGCCAGCAGTGAGGGCGACCCCGGTCACACTGAAGCTTTCTTT.

The CDR3 bases are TGTGCCAGCTCACCGGACCGGGACAGGGCCCTCTCTGGAAACACCATATATTTT. Translation: CASSPDRDRALSGNTIYF. The chain employs TRBV18 and TRBJ1-3, with 9 nucleotides matching TRBD1. The CDR3 sequence is 18 residues long. After removal of 3 bases from V and 0 bases from J, the junction contained 9 bases not matched to a gene. CDR1 and CDR2 (germline): KGHSH, LQKENI.

The rearrangement joins TRBV19 to TRBJ1-6, with TRBD1 identical over 8 bases. Per germline, CDR1 LNHDA and CDR2 SQIVND (reference sequence). V was pared by 4 bases and J by 3 bases, with 2 bases of the junction left unmatched. The CDR3 loop spans 15 amino acids. The chain's CDR3 is CASSTGQGYNSPLHF. Here the CDR3 DNA reads TGTGCCAGTAGTACTGGACAGGGCTATAATTCACCCCTCCACTTT. The variable domain in full, with the rest retrieved from reference TRBV19 and TRBJ1-6, is DGGITQSPKYLFRKEGQNVTLSCEQNLNHDAMYWYRQDPGQGLRLIYYSQIVNDFQKGDIAEGYSVSREKKESFPLTVTSAQKNPTAFYLCASSTGQGYNSPLHFGNGTRLTVT.

This rearrangement joins TRBV5-1 to TRBJ2-3, with D unclear. CDR1 and CDR2 (germline): SGHRS, YFSETQ. Between the trimmed V and J ends, which lost 0 bases and 7 bases, there was a span of 15 bases. The CDR3 has 15 amino acids. CDR3 protein: CASSLGSDAGHTQYF. The CDR3 DNA reads TGCGCCAGCAGCTTGGGTTCCGATGCTGGGCATACGCAGTATTTT.

The rearrangement links TRBV5-4 to TRBJ1-1; no firm D call. Germline V CDR1 and CDR2: SGHNT, YYREEE (reference sequence). The CDR3 has 13 residues. V gave up 2 bases and J gave up 4 bases, with 9 bases separating them. CDR3 nucleotide sequence: TGTGCCAGCAGCTTCGTCAGAGGCACTGAAGCTTTCTTT. Amino acid sequence: CASSFVRGTEAFF.

The DNA of the CDR3 is TGTGCCAGCTCACCAAGAACGGGGACTAATGAAAAACTGTTTTTT. The encoded protein is CASSPRTGTNEKLFF. The rearrangement links TRBV18 to TRBJ1-4; D is ambiguous. The CDR3 has 15 residues. The germline V gene has CDR1 KGHSH and CDR2 LQKENI. Between the trimmed V and J ends, which lost 2 bases and 2 bases, there was a span of 9 bases.

V usage is TRBV5-1 and J usage is TRBJ2-2; 9 bases are shared with TRBD1. J gave up 1 base and V 0 bases, and 4 bases lay outside the gene matches. The CDR3 sequence is 17 residues long. Per the germline V gene, CDR1 is SGHRS and CDR2 is YFSETQ. CDR3 bases: TGCGCCAGCAGCTTGGCAGCGGGACAGGGGAACACCGGGGAGCTGTTTTTT. Protein: CASSLAAGQGNTGELFF. The variable domain in full, completed from reference TRBV5-1 and TRBJ2-2, reads KAGVTQTPRYLIKTRGQQVTLSCSPISGHRSVSWYQQTPGQGLQFLFEYFSETQRNKGNFPGRFSGRQFSNSRSEMNVSTLELGDSALYLCASSLAAGQGNTGELFFGEGSRLTVL.

The J gene is TRBJ1-1, the V gene TRBV2, with no clear D. This CDR3 has 13 residues. CDR1 SNHLY and CDR2 FYNNEI come from the germline V gene. V was cut by 5 bases and J by 0 bases, with 7 bases left in between. In DNA form, the CDR3 reads TGTGCCAGCAGTCAAGGAGTGAACACTGAAGCTTTCTTT. It specifies CASSQGVNTEAFF.

The gene calls are TRBV6-5 and TRBJ1-2; 8 nucleotides align to TRBD1. CDR3 size: 16 residues. Germline values: CDR1 MNHEY, CDR2 SVGAGI. The V and J ends lost 1 base and 6 bases, in that order; junction bases with no gene match: 10. The CDR3 region has the DNA TGTGCCAGCAGTTACTTTCCATCGGACAGGGCGAATGGCTACACCTTC. Protein product: CASSYFPSDRANGYTF.

The chain employs TRBV20-1 and TRBJ1-1; 7 nucleotides line up with TRBD1. V lost 3 bases, J lost 7 bases, and 2 bases stayed unmatched. From germline, CDR1 is DFQATT and CDR2 SNEGSKA (reference sequence). This CDR3 has 11 residues. This CDR3 reads CSASQGGEAFF. CDR3 DNA: TGCAGTGCTAGCCAGGGGGGTGAAGCTTTCTTT.

This sequence joins TRBV9 and TRBJ2-5; TRBD1 might be the D (5 bases). The V gene's germline CDR1 is SGDLS and CDR2 YYNGEE. Between the trimmed V and J ends, which lost 3 bases and 0 bases, there was a span of 6 bases. The CDR3 extends over 13 amino acids. The CDR3 reads CASSDRYQETQYF. The CDR3 coding sequence is TGTGCCAGCAGCGACAGGTACCAAGAGACCCAGTACTTC.

The chain recombines TRBV7-2 with TRBJ2-5; D perhaps matches TRBD2 (7 bases). This CDR3 has 12 amino acids. The V gene's germline CDR1 is SGHTA and CDR2 FQGNSA. The CDR3 sequence is CAGGAHQETQYF. DNA for the CDR3: TGTGCGGGGGGGGCCCACCAAGAGACCCAGTACTTC.

The chain links TRBV27 to TRBJ1-1; 12 bases are shared with TRBD1. The trim removed 7 bases at V and 0 bases at J, leaving 9 bases unmatched. Germline V gives CDR1 MNHEY, CDR2 SMNVEV (reference sequence). This CDR3 has 17 residues. The CDR3 coding sequence is TGTGCCAGCATCCAAAGGGACAGGGGGCGCTTGAACACTGAAGCTTTCTTT. Translating it yields CASIQRDRGRLNTEAFF.

The chain joins TRBV7-2 to TRBJ2-3; TRBD2 matches at 7 bases. The trim removed 5 bases at V and 5 bases at J, leaving 7 bases unmatched. Germline V CDR1 and CDR2: SGHTA, FQGNSA. CDR3 length equals 14 residues. DNA of the CDR3: TGTGCCAGCAGCCCCGGACTAGACGGAGATACGCAGTATTTT. As protein: CASSPGLDGDTQYF.

The chain links TRBV6-6 to TRBJ1-2; the D gene is possibly TRBD1 (6 bases). The germline V gene encodes CDR1 MNHNY and CDR2 SVGAGI (reference sequence). Trimming stripped 5 bases from V and 5 bases from J, with 15 bases between. The CDR3 is made up of 14 amino acids. CDR3 in amino acids: CASSPGQLSYGYTF. The CDR3 DNA reads TGTGCCAGCAGTCCCGGACAGCTTAGTTATGGCTACACCTTC.

The chain links TRBV28 to TRBJ1-1; D not certain. The germline V gene has CDR1 MDHEN and CDR2 SYDVKM. This CDR3 spans 14 amino acids. Trimming stripped 1 base from V and 8 bases from J, with 14 bases between. The CDR3 reads CASSLLARPVEAFF. CDR3 DNA: TGTGCCAGCAGTTTATTGGCCAGGCCCGTCGAAGCTTTCTTT.

J is TRBJ2-7 and V is TRBV7-8; 9 bases are a match to TRBD1. This CDR3 spans 16 amino acids. CDR1 is SGHVS and CDR2 is FQNEAQ in the germline V gene. The J segment lost 5 bases and the V segment lost 4 bases, leaving 12 bases of the junction unmatched. CDR3 nucleotides: TGTGCCAGCAGCTCCAGTCGGGACAGGGTGCGTCACGAGCAGTACTTC. Translated, it gives CASSSSRDRVRHEQYF. The variable domain in full, completed from reference TRBV7-8 and TRBJ2-7, reads GAGVSQSPRYKVAKRGQDVALRCDPISGHVSLFWYQQALGQGPEFLTYFQNEAQLDKSGLPSDRFFAERPEGSVSTLKIQRTQQEDSAVYLCASSSSRDRVRHEQYFGPGTRLTVT.

This chain links TRBV28 with TRBJ1-2, with 8 bases aligning to TRBD1. The germline gives CDR1 MDHEN, CDR2 SYDVKM. With V trimmed by 4 bases and J by 4 bases, 8 bases remained unmatched. The CDR3 is made up of 15 amino acids. In nucleotides, the CDR3 is TGTGCCAGCAGTTCCGTGGACAGGGCTACCTATGGCTACACCTTC. Translating gives CASSSVDRATYGYTF.

J is TRBJ1-2 and V is TRBV5-8; 8 nucleotides line up with TRBD1. The V gene end was trimmed by 2 bases and the J gene end by 8 bases; junction bases not matched to a gene: 5. Germline CDR1 is SGHTS and CDR2 is YDEGEE. CDR3 length: 13 amino acids. As DNA, the CDR3 is TGTGCCAGCAGCTTTTGGGGACAGGCGGGCTACACCTTC. Amino acid sequence: CASSFWGQAGYTF.